These 20 T cell receptor beta chains were all obtained from the same sample, sequenced in a study of shared clonotypes between healthy human individuals. The protocol was immunoSEQ multiplex PCR, while the TCRdb copy is restricted to in-frame clones and leaves out a portion. The sample shows about 990,000 clones, around three quarters of them seen only once. Sequencing used memory CD4+ T cells from PBMCs. The subset denotes: CD45RA-negative fraction. All receptors derive from a man between 18 and 35 years old in good health. Some clones in this sample may be carry-over from other donors' samples.

This clone was seen only a few times. CDR3 amino acids: CASSLLSGSTYNEQFF. The CDR3 DNA follows: TGTGCCAGCAGCTTACTTAGCGGGAGTACCTACAATGAGCAGTTCTTC. V is TRBV7-9 and J is TRBJ2-1; the match to TRBD2 covers 9 bases. V lost 2 bases to trimming and J lost 2 bases; unmatched junction nucleotides: 4. Per the germline V gene, CDR1 is SEHNR and CDR2 is FQNEAQ (reference sequence). The CDR3 totals 16 residues.

The chain has TRBV28 and TRBJ2-7, with 8 bases matching TRBD2. Germline CDR1 and CDR2: MDHEN and SYDVKM. CDR3 length: 15 residues. With 1 base clipped from V and 6 bases from J, the junction kept 8 bases outside the gene matches. CDR3 region: CASSLSTAGVGEQYF. The CDR3 bases are TGTGCCAGCAGTTTATCCACAGCGGGAGTCGGCGAGCAGTACTTC.

As regards this clone: It differs at one base from a far larger clone, so likely a read error. The same CDR3 also results from other DNA sequences found in this sample. The chain links TRBV5-6 to TRBJ2-6; TRBD1 is a possible D gene (6 bases). Germline-derived CDR1 and CDR2 are SGHDT and YYEEEE. Trimming stripped 2 bases from V and 0 bases from J, with 6 bases between. The CDR3 has 15 amino acids. CDR3 nucleotide sequence: TGTGCCAGCAGCTTAGGGGGCTCTGGGGCCAACGTCCTGACTTTC. This gives the protein CASSLGGSGANVLTF.

V usage is TRBV4-3 and J usage is TRBJ1-1, with a possible D match to TRBD1 (6 bases). Per the germline V gene, CDR1 is LGHNA and CDR2 is YSLEER. The CDR3 totals 15 residues. The V end lost 0 bases, the J end lost 12 bases, and 20 bases lay between the germline ends. CDR3 sequence reads: CASSQEIRGAGKSFF. The CDR3 nucleotides read TGCGCCAGCAGCCAAGAAATCCGGGGGGCCGGCAAGTCTTTCTTT.

This chain links TRBV28 with TRBJ2-1, with 11 nucleotides matching TRBD1. The ends lost 8 bases at V and 12 bases at J; junction bases unmatched: 15. Germline V gives CDR1 MDHEN, CDR2 SYDVKM. The CDR3 contains 15 residues. The CDR3 protein is CASLGQGAQSLRQFF. The CDR3 region has the DNA TGTGCCAGCCTTGGACAGGGGGCCCAATCTCTTCGGCAGTTCTTC. The complete variable domain, with remaining parts taken from reference TRBV28 and TRBJ2-1, reads DVKVTQSSRYLVKRTGEKVFLECVQDMDHENMFWYRQDPGLGLRLIYFSYDVKMKEKGDIPEGYSVSREKKERFSLILESASTNQTSMYLCASLGQGAQSLRQFFGPGTRLTVL.

This rearrangement joins TRBV7-8 to TRBJ2-2; D is unresolved. Deletions cut 2 bases from V and 6 bases from J, with 16 bases between. The germline V gene has CDR1 SGHVS and CDR2 FQNEAQ. The CDR3 length is 16 residues. This chain's CDR3 is CASSLRVGLGAGELFF. The CDR3 region has the DNA TGTGCCAGCAGCTTAAGAGTAGGTCTAGGAGCCGGGGAGCTGTTTTTT.

The chain is built from TRBV6-5 and TRBJ1-2; 8 nucleotides match TRBD1. Germline values: CDR1 MNHEY, CDR2 SVGAGI. V lost 6 bases, J lost 2 bases, and 8 bases stayed unmatched. This CDR3 comprises 15 residues. DNA of the CDR3: TGTGCCAGCAGCCTAAACAGGGGGTTAAACTATGGCTACACCTTC. Amino acid sequence: CASSLNRGLNYGYTF.

The chain has TRBV7-3 and TRBJ2-4; D uncertain. The length of the CDR3 is 14 residues. Trimming took 0 bases from V and 8 from J, leaving 11 bases between them. The germline gives CDR1 SGHTA, CDR2 FQGTGA. In DNA form, the CDR3 reads TGTGCCAGCAGCTTAACAGGTCCCTCGGACATTCAGTACTTC. Translating it yields CASSLTGPSDIQYF.

The rearrangement uses TRBV18 and TRBJ1-3; D gene uncertain. The CDR3 contains 14 residues. Germline CDR1 is KGHSH and CDR2 is LQKENI. Between the trimmed V and J ends, which lost 3 bases and 4 bases, there was a span of 10 bases. CDR3 region: CASSPGIRGNTIYF. The CDR3 nucleotides are TGTGCCAGCTCACCTGGAATTAGGGGAAACACCATATATTTT.

This clone was found once. V gene TRBV28 combines with J gene TRBJ2-5, with 11 nucleotides matching TRBD2. Germline CDR1 and CDR2: MDHEN and SYDVKM. This CDR3 spans 22 amino acids. The trim removed 3 bases at V and 1 base at J, leaving 22 bases unmatched. For the CDR3, the DNA is TGTGCCAGCAGTTTGACCAGGGGGCTACTAGCGGGAGAAAGGGGGGCCCAAGAGACCCAGTACTTC. This translates into CASSLTRGLLAGERGAQETQYF.

The CDR3 loop is CASSFGTGGSEQFF. CDR3 in DNA: TGTGCCAGCAGCTTTGGGACAGGGGGGAGTGAGCAGTTCTTC. J is TRBJ2-1 and V is TRBV11-3, with 11 bases matching TRBD1. The CDR3 sequence is 14 residues long. The germline CDR1 and CDR2 sequences are SGHNT and YENEEA. V was clipped by 3 bases and J by 9 bases; unmatched bases: 4. The entire variable domain, with the rest obtained from reference TRBV11-3 and TRBJ2-1, is as follows: EAGVVQSPRYKIIEKKQPVAFWCNPISGHNTLYWYLQNLGQGPELLIRYENEEAVDDSQLPKDRFSAERLKGVDSTLKIQPAELGDSAVYLCASSFGTGGSEQFFGPGTRLTVL.

The rearrangement uses TRBV11-2 and TRBJ2-1; no definite D call. Trimming shortened V by 1 base and J by 4 bases, and 11 bases separated the two germline ends. Germline V lookup: CDR1 SGHAT, CDR2 FQNNGV. The CDR3 has 15 amino acids. In nucleotides, the CDR3 is TGTGCCAGCAGCTTAGGTGGGATCCGGTACAATGAGCAGTTCTTC. Encoded protein: CASSLGGIRYNEQFF.

This chain connects TRBV28 to TRBJ1-2, with D unclear. Germline CDR1 reads MDHEN; CDR2 reads SYDVKM. Trimming took 7 bases from V and 4 from J, leaving 22 bases between them. The CDR3 consists of 16 residues. The chain's CDR3 is CASKGGELRVGYGYTF. For the CDR3, the DNA is TGTGCCAGCAAGGGCGGGGAGCTGCGCGTAGGCTATGGCTACACCTTC.

Remarks on this clone: The sample holds other DNA sequences that translate to the same CDR3. V gene TRBV5-1 combines with J gene TRBJ2-7; D is unclear. There are 13 residues in the CDR3. V shed 0 bases and J shed 5 bases, with 9 bases lying between them. CDR1 is SGHRS, CDR2 YFSETQ, per germline. The CDR3 sequence is CASSLGDRDEQYF. CDR3 DNA: TGCGCCAGCAGCTTGGGGGATAGGGACGAGCAGTACTTC.

The genes are TRBV7-6 and TRBJ2-3; perhaps TRBD2 as D (5 bases). The length of the CDR3 is 14 residues. The germline CDR1 and CDR2 sequences are SGHVS and FNYEAQ. V was pared by 5 bases and J by 1 base, with 10 bases between. CDR3 nucleotide sequence: TGTGCCAGCAGCCTAAATAGCGGCACAGATACGCAGTATTTT. Amino acids: CASSLNSGTDTQYF.

The chain has TRBV27 and TRBJ1-4; D is possibly TRBD1 (5 bases). Trimming removed 5 bases from V and 2 bases from J, with 12 bases in between. The CDR3 loop spans 15 amino acids. Germline CDR1 and CDR2: MNHEY and SMNVEV (reference sequence). The CDR3 DNA follows: TGTGCCAGCAGTCGAGGGAGACAGACTAATGAAAAACTGTTTTTT. This translates into CASSRGRQTNEKLFF.

This clone was found many times. The CDR3 region has the DNA TGTGCCAGCTCACCACTCGAGGTAGACTACAATGAGCAGTTCTTC. Residues: CASSPLEVDYNEQFF. The V and J genes are TRBV18 and TRBJ2-1; D not certain. The germline CDR1 and CDR2 sequences are KGHSH and LQKENI. V was trimmed by 1 base and J by 3 bases, leaving 10 bases between them. CDR3 size: 15 residues. Complete variable domain (other parts from reference TRBV18 and TRBJ2-1): NAGVMQNPRHLVRRRGQEARLRCSPMKGHSHVYWYRQLPEEGLKFMVYLQKENIIDESGMPKERFSAEFPKEGPSILRIQQVVRGDSAAYFCASSPLEVDYNEQFFGPGTRLTVL.

The chain joins TRBV7-9 to TRBJ1-1; D is uncertain. The CDR3 totals 12 residues. V lost 6 bases and J 3 bases, leaving 8 bases between the germline ends. CDR1 and CDR2 from the germline V gene are SEHNR and FQNEAQ (reference sequence). CDR3 DNA: TGTGCCAGCAGGAAAAGGGACACTGAAGCTTTCTTT. It encodes CASRKRDTEAFF. Together with reference TRBV7-9 and TRBJ1-1, the CDR3 gives the full variable domain: DTGVSQNPRHKITKRGQNVTFRCDPISEHNRLYWYRQTLGQGPEFLTYFQNEAQLEKSRLLSDRFSAERPKGSFSTLEIQRTEQGDSAMYLCASRKRDTEAFFGQGTRLTVV.

This chain uses TRBV5-1 with TRBJ2-1, with TRBD2 identical over 10 bases. J was trimmed by 6 bases and V by 4 bases; bases with no gene match: 16. Germline V gene data show CDR1 as SGHRS and CDR2 as YFSETQ. This CDR3 spans 18 amino acids. The CDR3 is CASSPRLAGVFRGNEQFF. The CDR3 DNA reads as TGCGCCAGCAGCCCGAGGCTAGCGGGAGTGTTTAGGGGCAATGAGCAGTTCTTC.

Details on this clone: This sequence may be a read error, since a much larger clone differs from it by one base. V is TRBV30 and J is TRBJ2-7, with D perhaps matching TRBD2 (6 bases). V lost 1 base, J lost 3 bases, and 13 bases lay in between. This CDR3 contains 14 residues. The germline V gene has CDR1 GTSNPN and CDR2 SVGIG (reference sequence). Here the CDR3 reads CAWSAPGVFYEQYF. The CDR3 bases are TGTGCCTGGAGTGCACCGGGGGTCTTCTACGAGCAGTACTTC. Drawing the rest from reference TRBV30 and TRBJ2-7, the complete variable domain is SQTIHQWPATLVQPVGSPLSLECTVEGTSNPNLYWYRQAAGRGLQLLFYSVGIGQISSEVPQNLSASRPQDRQFILSSKKLLLSDSGFYLCAWSAPGVFYEQYFGPGTRLTVT.